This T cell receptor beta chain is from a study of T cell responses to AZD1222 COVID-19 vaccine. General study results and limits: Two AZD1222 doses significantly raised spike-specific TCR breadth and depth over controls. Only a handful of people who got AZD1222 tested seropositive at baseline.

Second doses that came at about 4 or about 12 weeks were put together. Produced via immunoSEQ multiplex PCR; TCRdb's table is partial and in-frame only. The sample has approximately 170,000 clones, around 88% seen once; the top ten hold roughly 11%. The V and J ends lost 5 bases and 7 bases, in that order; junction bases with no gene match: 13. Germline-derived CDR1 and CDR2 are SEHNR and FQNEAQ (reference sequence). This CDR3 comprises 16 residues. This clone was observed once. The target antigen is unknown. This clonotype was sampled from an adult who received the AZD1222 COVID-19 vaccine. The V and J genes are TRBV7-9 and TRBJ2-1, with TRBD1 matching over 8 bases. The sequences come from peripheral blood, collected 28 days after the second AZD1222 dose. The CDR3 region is CASSPGLGTGKNEQFF. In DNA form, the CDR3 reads TGTGCCAGCAGCCCTGGTCTGGGGACAGGAAAAAATGAGCAGTTCTTC.